The text below deals with one TCR beta chain. This clonotype was seen many times. Base quality data are lacking; no much larger clone is found one base away. Synthesis of TCR cDNA relied on 5'RACE template switching, a step that introduced a universal primer site along with unique molecular identifiers. cDNA synthesis was primed from both the TCR alpha and TCR beta constant segments. Library amplification used two PCR steps, and the second PCR step added sample barcodes and sequencing adapters. Libraries were sequenced on Illumina HiSeq 2500 (2x100 bp) or NovaSeq (2x150 bp). From the authors' description of their analysis: MIGEC was used to demultiplex reads and collapse the reads into UMI consensus sequences, and MiXCR was used for V(D)J alignment. Vaccine-responding clonotypes were identified with edgeR using replicate PBMC samples, with FDR below 0.01 and a log2 fold change above 5 up to day 15 being required. Each bulk clonotype was labeled CD4 or CD8 based on which sequenced repertoire, CD4 or CD8, contained the clonotype at higher abundance. NS4B-specific clonotypes were defined as those at least 10-fold enriched in dextramer-positive over dextramer-negative fractions; CD4-biased clonotypes were excluded. TCRdb redid the processing of the public reads, applying fastp at Q25 and MiXCR, and retained in-frame beta chains. Rows are combined by CDR3 protein, so each entry shows the most common genes and DNA. TCRdb's processing, not the authors' own work, is the source of the V and J calls. The sample table holds roughly 48,000 distinct CDR3 sequences, of which approximately 7% were seen once. Approximately 24% of the sample is held by the ten biggest clonotypes.

Interpreted using the paper, the treatment or condition label stands for: live attenuated yellow fever vaccine strain. PBMCs were isolated from peripheral blood using a standard Ficoll-Paque protocol. With anti-CD3 and anti-CD8 staining plus a dextramer loaded with the yellow fever NS4B epitope peptide, the researchers sorted epitope-specific CD8 T cells. TriZol was used to extract RNA from bulk PBMCs, from CD4 and CD8 fractions, and from dextramer-positive and dextramer-negative fractions. The data originate from a study of T cells after yellow fever vaccination (dated by TCRdb to between 2019 and 2020). Regarding the complete study: The SMART-Seq v4 Ultra Low Input RNA kit was used to prepare libraries from fractions with low cell numbers. Bulk TCR alpha and beta repertoires were sequenced longitudinally to track T-cell clones before and after primary and booster YFV17D yellow fever vaccination. Two healthy male donors made up the cohort, one aged 18 to 29 years and the other aged 30 to 40 years. Blood was collected at multiple timepoints before and after primary and secondary immunization, and bulk PBMC replicates and cell subsets were isolated.

Relative to germline, V is 5 bases shorter and J is 8 bases shorter, with 12 bases between their ends. The CDR3 has 13 amino acids, counting the end cysteine and phenylalanine. Only CDR3 DNA is held: 39 bases, read in frame from base 1. CDR1 and CDR2 were assigned from the germline V gene as SGHAT and FQNNGV. Paper-wide results and their limitations: Most clones expanded after primary vaccination (approximately 97% of CD4 and 80% to 90% of CD8) were re-detected after the booster, suggesting that broad memory maintenance occurred. FACS-sorted repertoires could contain abundant contaminating clonotypes from the bulk population, so computational filtering was required. Only two donors were included in the study, so the extent to which the findings can be generalized is limited. A small fraction of clonotypes appeared in both the CD4 and CD8 compartments, likely as a result of convergent recombination. Compared with the primary T-cell response, the secondary T-cell response was weaker but faster, peaking on day 5 rather than day 15.

This sequence was found in a man aged 18 to 29 who received the YFV17D yellow fever vaccine. Recombination connected TRBV11-2 to TRBJ1-4; the D gene remains uncertain. The sequenced sample was CD8+ T cells not binding an NS4B(214-222) dextramer, sorted from PBMCs, obtained 35 to 50 days after the first yellow fever vaccination. Taken with the paper, the label for cell subset or site translates to: NS4B epitope dextramer-negative CD8 T cells. The DNA sequence reads TGTGCCAGCAGCCTGGGCAGCGGAGAAAAACTGTTTTTT. It is translated as CASSLGSGEKLFF.